Listed here is a single T cell receptor (beta chain). This clonotype showed up just a few times. No antigen is known for it. No base-level quality is on record; no much larger clone is a single base apart. This sample was included in a study of T cells in Graves' hyperthyroidism and ophthalmopathy (dated by TCRdb to between 2018 and 2021). With respect to the entire study: To identify TCR V-J signatures that set the groups apart, the researchers used a discovery cohort of 100 patients, made up of about 44 with Graves' ophthalmopathy and about 55 with stable Graves' hyperthyroidism. Prospective prediction of ophthalmopathy was tested in an independent validation cohort of 18 to 20 hyperthyroidism patients and 17 patients who later progressed to ophthalmopathy. The 80 to 100 discovery patients were randomly divided into training and test sets at a 7:3 ratio. Thyroid tissue and blood T-cell repertoires from more than five Graves' hyperthyroidism patients were also compared in the study. Once sampling was done, hyperthyroidism patients were given methimazole at a starting dose of 30 mg daily, whereas ophthalmopathy patients were given high-dose intravenous methylprednisolone. According to the paper, TCR Vbeta CDR3 sequencing was carried out on more than 120 peripheral blood samples, which came from more than 40 ophthalmopathy, around 74 hyperthyroidism and approximately 17 progressor patients.

Any patient with an uncontrolled infection, another autoimmune disease, pregnancy or lactation was excluded. Diagnoses were based on clinical symptoms, serum thyroxine and TRAb, thyroid ultrasound and orbital computed tomography. Total RNA was extracted using Trizol reagent, and RNA quality was assessed on an Agilent 2100 Bioanalyzer. Results and caveats for the whole study, not just this receptor: In cross-validation, a model built on a 13 V-J signature told ophthalmopathy apart from stable hyperthyroidism with over 85% sensitivity and approximately 81% specificity, and in testing the same model reached 80%/75%. No statistical method was used to fix the sample size in advance, and group allocation was not hidden from the investigators. In validation, progression to ophthalmopathy was predicted by the model with about 70% sensitivity and roughly 76% specificity, a median of 6.5 months before onset. Most expanded thyroid clonotypes (frequency above 0.001) were also found in blood, which suggests that blood repertoires may mirror thyroid immune responses.

TCR beta CDR3 regions were amplified from RNA transcripts. A first-round RT-PCR of the TCR CDR3 used the HTBI primer set with the Qiagen OneStep RT-PCR kit. The libraries were constructed in a second round of multiplex PCR and then size-selected and purified. The libraries were sequenced on an Illumina HiSeq2000 using paired-end 100 bp reads. The authors' pipeline ran thus. SOAPnuke was used to process the raw data, throwing out any read that contained adapters or uncalled bases, had a mean Phred below 15, or lacked an exact constant-primer or identifier match. COPE v1.2.5 was used to merge high-quality paired reads, and clonotypes were defined as unique nucleotide sequences. MiTCR v1.1 was used to align the clonotypes against IMGT TRBV, TRBD and TRBJ reference segments. Only V-J combinations with frequency above 0.0001, covering 99% to 99.2% of repertoires, were analysed. The TCS score was defined as F50 (clonal expansion) divided by E x V (chaos), with BLOSUM62-based TCRdist calculated between CDR3 peptides within each V-J. Welch's t-statistics and random forest reduced roughly 540 V-J features to 13, which were used in a naive Bayes classifier (R e1071). The similarity between thyroid and blood repertoires was quantified using the Morisita-Horn index. TCRdb redid the processing of the public reads, applying fastp at Q25 and MiXCR, and retained in-frame beta chains. Rows with a matching CDR3 protein are joined into one entry that keeps the most common DNA and genes. TCRdb, rather than the study authors, made the V and J calls. The sample table records around 660,000 distinct CDR3 sequences; just under 45% of these occur just once. The leading ten clones occupy roughly 7.2% of the sample.

The sequence was collected from an adult man with Graves' disease, either hyperthyroidism or ophthalmopathy (not recorded which). Material for sequencing was peripheral blood or thyroid tissue (not recorded which).

The CDR3 in this case is CSARGGAGNQPQHF. The DNA sequence is as follows: TGCAGTGCTAGAGGGGGCGCAGGCAATCAGCCCCAGCATTTT. The V and J segments used are TRBV20-1 and TRBJ1-5, and TRBD1 may be the D gene, going by 5 matching bases. The cysteine opens and the phenylalanine closes a CDR3 of 14 amino acids. CDR3 DNA is the only sequence kept; it has 42 bases, read in frame from the first base. V lost 1 base and J lost 2 bases; the stretch between them is 9 bases long. The germline V gene encodes CDR1 DFQATT and CDR2 SNEGSKA (reference sequence).